The rows below give T cell receptor beta chains drawn from one sample of a study of siplizumab effects on memory and regulatory T cells. The repertoire was sequenced with immunoSEQ multiplex PCR; TCRdb's copy has only in-frame clones and lacks some. Of about 120,000 clones in the sample, 93% were seen once. The sample consisted of non-Treg CD4+ T cells sorted from blood. The receptors were sampled from a human donor in good health. Each CDR3 is given with its conserved first and last residue. A D gene is named only where the DNA matches it firmly. For some rows the clone size is stated as once, few or many, or as a class when expanded; others skip it.

clone_size: .; j_call: TRBJ2-1; v_call: TRBV7-2; d_call: .; cdr3_nt: TGTGCCAGCAGCTTAGCGGGGTCTTCCGCGGGTGAGCAGTTCTTC; cdr3_aa: CASSLAGSSAGEQFF
clone_size: .; j_call: TRBJ2-3; v_call: TRBV18; d_call: TRBD2; cdr3_nt: TGTGCCAGCTCTCTTCCGGGGGGACCCACAGATACGCAGTATTTT; cdr3_aa: CASSLPGGPTDTQYF
clone_size: once; j_call: TRBJ1-1; v_call: TRBV30; d_call: .; cdr3_nt: TGTGCCTGGAGTGCCGACCGGTGGGTTTTCTTT; cdr3_aa: CAWSADRWVFF
clone_size: .; j_call: TRBJ2-6; v_call: TRBV28; d_call: .; cdr3_nt: TGTGCCAGCAGTTTGCCTTTTCCCGGGGCCAACGTCCTGACTTTC; cdr3_aa: CASSLPFPGANVLTF
clone_size: .; j_call: TRBJ1-1; v_call: TRBV10-3; d_call: TRBD1; cdr3_nt: TGTGCCATGGGACAGCTAAACACTGAAGCTTTCTTT; cdr3_aa: CAMGQLNTEAFF
clone_size: .; j_call: TRBJ2-7; v_call: TRBV4-2; d_call: .; cdr3_nt: TGTGCCAGCAGCCCTATGGGAGAAGGGACCTACGAGCAGTACTTC; cdr3_aa: CASSPMGEGTYEQYF
clone_size: once; j_call: TRBJ2-2; v_call: TRBV5-6; d_call: .; cdr3_nt: TGTGCCAGCAGCTTAGGCTTTGGAGCCTCGAACACCGGGGAGCTGTTTTTT; cdr3_aa: CASSLGFGASNTGELFF
clone_size: .; j_call: TRBJ1-2; v_call: TRBV6-5; d_call: TRBD1; cdr3_nt: TGTGCCAGCAGTTACGGACAGGGAGCTAACTATGGCTACACCTTC; cdr3_aa: CASSYGQGANYGYTF
clone_size: .; j_call: TRBJ2-3; v_call: TRBV6-5; d_call: TRBD2; cdr3_nt: TGTGCCAGCAGTTACTCAAGCGGGGGGGCCTCAGATACGCAGTATTTT; cdr3_aa: CASSYSSGGASDTQYF
clone_size: .; j_call: TRBJ2-7; v_call: TRBV6-5; d_call: .; cdr3_nt: TGTGCCAGCAGTTACACCGGTCAGGGCTACGAGCAGTACTTC; cdr3_aa: CASSYTGQGYEQYF
clone_size: .; j_call: TRBJ2-5; v_call: TRBV19; d_call: .; cdr3_nt: TGTGCCAGTAGTATCAGAGGGGGACAAGAGACCCAGTACTTC; cdr3_aa: CASSIRGGQETQYF
clone_size: .; j_call: TRBJ1-5; v_call: TRBV5-1; d_call: .; cdr3_nt: TGCGCCAGCAGCCCAATAGGCAATCAGCCCCAGCATTTT; cdr3_aa: CASSPIGNQPQHF
clone_size: .; j_call: TRBJ1-3; v_call: TRBV11-2; d_call: TRBD1; cdr3_nt: TGTGCCAGCAGGGGACAGGGGGATCGCACCATATATTTT; cdr3_aa: CASRGQGDRTIYF
clone_size: .; j_call: TRBJ2-7; v_call: TRBV5-1; d_call: TRBD2; cdr3_nt: TGCGCCAGCAGCTCCACTAGCGGGGGAGGCGAGCAGTACTTC; cdr3_aa: CASSSTSGGGEQYF
clone_size: .; j_call: TRBJ2-2; v_call: TRBV9; d_call: .; cdr3_nt: TGTGCCAGCAGCGTATTGCCGGGGGCGGCCGGGGAGCTGTTTTTT; cdr3_aa: CASSVLPGAAGELFF
clone_size: few; j_call: TRBJ1-6; v_call: TRBV7-2; d_call: TRBD1; cdr3_nt: TGTGCCAGCAGCTTAGGGGACAGTTATTCACCCCTCCACTTT; cdr3_aa: CASSLGDSYSPLHF
clone_size: .; j_call: TRBJ1-1; v_call: TRBV2; d_call: .; cdr3_nt: TGTGCCAGCATGAACGATAAGGTGAACACTGAAGCTTTCTTT; cdr3_aa: CASMNDKVNTEAFF